This is a list of T cell receptor beta chains from one sample in a study of beta chain features in type 1 diabetes. Sequenced by immunoSEQ multiplex PCR; TCRdb stores in-frame clones only, minus some. The data show 300,000 to 400,000 clones, 13% seen once. Sequences were obtained from naive CD4+ T cells from blood. Receptors originate from a young woman with type 1 diabetes. The conserved cysteine and the conserved F or W are not part of the CDR3 here. Each record gives: CDR3 length, V gene, J gene, CDR3 protein.

13,TRBV13,TRBJ1-2,ASSRYGQGSYGYT
11,TRBV30,TRBJ1-2,AWSRGQPYGYT
13,TRBV19,TRBJ1-5,ASSTPWTGNQPQH
10,TRBV30,TRBJ1-1,AWSASGTDAF
11,TRBV15,TRBJ2-5,ATTRTVQETQY
10,TRBV28,TRBJ2-5,ASLAGGETQY
9,TRBV2,TRBJ1-1,ASTMNTEAF
16,TRBV28,TRBJ1-5,ASSSPAGKTVDGQPQH
12,TRBV5-1,TRBJ2-5,ASSLGLSTETQY
12,TRBV6-6,TRBJ1-1,ASTLQGRRTEAF
11,TRBV9,TRBJ1-2,ASSATGGYGYT
10,TRBV30,TRBJ2-1,AGGARRNEQF
12,TRBV19,TRBJ2-1,ASSGTGGRSEQF
10,TRBV6-5,TRBJ2-5,ASSYTGETQY
15,TRBV28,TRBJ2-3,ASYPGTSGRVTDTQY
13,TRBV5-1,TRBJ2-7,ASSLSGISSYEQY
12,TRBV7-9,TRBJ1-5,ASSLGAGAQPQH
13,TRBV7-9,TRBJ1-4,ASSLKGAANEKLF
15,TRBV19,TRBJ2-7,ASSTRGFAGASDEQY
12,TRBV2,TRBJ1-4,ASSGRGGSEKLF
15,TRBV29-1,TRBJ1-1,SVGNRSGVVVNTEAF
9,TRBV28,TRBJ1-2,ASSARVRYT
9,TRBV2,TRBJ2-3,ASSELDTQY
11,TRBV7-9,TRBJ2-3,ASRQDRVGTQY
13,TRBV11-2,TRBJ2-1,ASTLGLAGTNEQF
13,TRBV5-1,TRBJ1-5,ASSYNGGGGQPQH